The 2 T cell receptor beta chains presented below share a single source sample, sequenced in a study of T cell changes during pregnancy in multiple sclerosis. Here immunoSEQ multiplex PCR was the method, and the copy in TCRdb shows in-frame clones only, minus some. The sample consists of 90,000 to 120,000 clones, 85% to 95% of them appearing once. The sample here was peripheral blood, taken before pregnancy. The receptor source for this set is a female donor with multiple sclerosis, enrolled in a pregnancy study.

This chain uses TRBV7-9 with TRBJ1-1; no reliable D call. The CDR3 spans 12 residues. V shed 8 bases and J shed 1 base, with 8 bases lying between them. CDR1 and CDR2 (germline): SEHNR, FQNEAQ (reference sequence). The DNA for the CDR3 is TGTGCCAGCGAGGGAGAGAACACTGAAGCTTTCTTT. Its translation is CASEGENTEAFF.

V and J are TRBV5-1 and TRBJ2-2, with 9 bases that match TRBD2. This CDR3 is built from 15 residues. The germline CDR1 and CDR2 sequences are SGHRS and YFSETQ. V shed 0 bases and J 5 bases; nucleotides not matched to a gene: 2. The CDR3 reads CASSLGLAGTGELFF. CDR3 nucleotides: TGCGCCAGCAGCTTGGGCCTAGCGGGAACCGGGGAGCTGTTTTTT.